The 29 T cell receptor beta chains presented below share a single source sample, sequenced in a study of T-cell reconstitution after alpha-beta-depleted transplantation in children. The authors prepared the TCRbeta library with unique molecular identifiers. Each CDR3 protein gets one entry after TCRdb re-called the PCR reads with MiXCR. The sample yields hundreds of thousands of distinct CDR3 sequences, approximately 16% seen once. Source: PBMCs from the stem cell graft donor, taken from the stem cell graft. The source is a human donor who donated a stem cell graft to a child with acute myeloid leukemia.

This clonotype was seen ten or more times. The chain recombines TRBV20-1 with TRBJ2-5, with TRBD2 matching 10 bases. CDR1 and CDR2 (germline): DFQATT, SNEGSKA (reference sequence). After removal of 1 base from V and 1 base from J, the junction contained 9 bases not matched to a gene. The CDR3 loop spans 17 amino acids. The CDR3 sequence is CSARAALAGGSQETQYF. CDR3 nucleotides: TGCAGTGCTAGAGCTGCTTTAGCGGGGGGATCCCAAGAGACCCAGTACTTC.

In this sample, this clonotype turned up many times. The chain employs TRBV9 and TRBJ2-1; 12 nucleotides agree with TRBD2. Germline trimming cut 2 bases from V and 3 bases from J; bases unmatched to any gene: 0. Germline loops: CDR1 SGDLS, CDR2 YYNGEE. The CDR3 consists of 15 residues. CDR3 coding DNA: TGTGCCAGCAGCGTGGGACTAGCGGGCTACAATGAGCAGTTCTTC. Its protein product is CASSVGLAGYNEQFF.

The chain employs TRBV24-1 and TRBJ2-1, with 12 positions matching TRBD2. This CDR3 has 17 amino acids. With 3 bases clipped from V and 4 bases from J, the junction kept 6 bases outside the gene matches. The V gene's germline CDR1 is KGHDR and CDR2 SFDVKD. The CDR3 DNA follows: TGTGCCACCAGTGATAAAATACTAGCGGGGGGATACAATGAGCAGTTCTTC. Its protein is CATSDKILAGGYNEQFF.

This clonotype was picked up many times. The V call is TRBV29-1, the J call TRBJ2-2; TRBD2 might be the D (6 bases). Germline V CDR1 and CDR2: SQVTM, ANQGSEA. The CDR3 runs to 13 residues. V gave up 6 bases and J gave up 0 bases, with 8 bases separating them. The CDR3 DNA follows: TGCAGCGTAGGACTATCGAACACCGGGGAGCTGTTTTTT. It is translated as CSVGLSNTGELFF.

This clonotype was counted at least ten times. The genes are TRBV7-2 and TRBJ2-1; TRBD2 matches 10 bases. V lost 3 bases and J lost 5; bases outside the gene matches: 4. Germline-derived CDR1 and CDR2 are SGHTA and FQGNSA. This CDR3 comprises 15 residues. CDR3 region: CASSLRTSGHNEQFF. DNA of the CDR3: TGTGCCAGCAGCTTGCGGACTAGCGGCCACAATGAGCAGTTCTTC.

In its sample, this clonotype was seen many times. This chain joins TRBV7-3 and TRBJ1-2, with 8 bases matching TRBD1. CDR1 is SGHTA, CDR2 FQGTGA, per germline. This CDR3 is 13 amino acids long. V lost 6 bases and J lost 6; bases outside the gene matches: 6. Here the CDR3 reads CASRDGQGNGYTF. The CDR3 DNA is TGTGCCAGCAGGGACGGACAGGGTAATGGCTACACCTTC. The full variable domain, completed using reference TRBV7-3 and TRBJ1-2, is GAGVSQTPSNKVTEKGKYVELRCDPISGHTALYWYRQSLGQGPEFLIYFQGTGAADDSGLPNDRFFAVRPEGSVSTLKIQRTERGDSAVYLCASRDGQGNGYTFGSGTRLTVV.

This clonotype was seen more than once but under ten times. V and J are TRBV5-6 and TRBJ1-1; D uncertain. Germline assignment: CDR1 SGHDT and CDR2 YYEEEE. This CDR3 has 13 residues. The germline V and J ends were trimmed by 4 bases and 4 bases, with 11 bases remaining between them. The CDR3 DNA sequence: TGTGCCAGCAGCACCGTGCCCGGCACTGAAGCTTTCTTT. Translated, it gives CASSTVPGTEAFF.

This clonotype was seen a few times. This sequence joins TRBV13 and TRBJ2-3; unclear D gene. In germline, CDR1 is PRHDT, CDR2 FYEKMQ (reference sequence). Trimming cost V 4 bases and J 2 bases, with 22 bases left between them. The CDR3 sequence is 18 residues long. The CDR3 sequence: CASSSEARLRRLTDTQYF. The CDR3 DNA is TGTGCCAGCAGCTCTGAGGCGAGGCTAAGGCGTCTCACAGATACGCAGTATTTT.

This clonotype showed up just a few times. V and J are TRBV29-1 and TRBJ2-3, with TRBD1 matching 10 bases. J gave up 6 bases and V 6 bases, and 9 bases lay outside the gene matches. Germline CDR1 reads SQVTM; CDR2 reads ANQGSEA. The CDR3 length is 14 residues. This CDR3 reads CSVRPGQGIDTQYF. The CDR3 DNA reads as TGCAGCGTCCGTCCGGGACAGGGGATCGATACGCAGTATTTT.

This clonotype has a handful of counts. The genes are TRBV4-3 and TRBJ1-2; 7 bases are a match to TRBD1. CDR1 is LGHNA and CDR2 is YSLEER in the germline V gene. With V trimmed by 0 bases and J by 3 bases, 4 bases remained unmatched. The CDR3 is 15 residues long. As DNA, the CDR3 is TGCGCCAGCAGCCAAGAAAACAGGGGCTACTATGGCTACACCTTC. This codes for CASSQENRGYYGYTF.

The chain is built from TRBV7-9 and TRBJ1-1, with D possibly matching TRBD1 (5 bases). The CDR3 is made up of 15 amino acids. Germline V CDR1 and CDR2: SEHNR, FQNEAQ (reference sequence). The V gene lost 1 base and the J gene lost 1 base, with 10 bases spanning the gap. The chain's CDR3 is CASSLVRDQNTEAFF. The CDR3 bases are TGTGCCAGCAGCTTAGTGAGGGACCAGAACACTGAAGCTTTCTTT.

The rearrangement uses TRBV24-1 and TRBJ1-4; 9 nucleotides line up with TRBD1. Germline assignment: CDR1 KGHDR and CDR2 SFDVKD. Germline trimming cut 5 bases from V and 1 base from J; bases unmatched to any gene: 4. CDR3 length equals 16 residues. This chain's CDR3 is CATSGPDRGTNEKLFF. The DNA of the CDR3 is TGTGCCACCAGTGGTCCGGACAGGGGAACTAATGAAAAACTGTTTTTT.

V and J are TRBV10-3 and TRBJ1-1; D unclear. Trimming removed 2 bases from V and 3 bases from J, with 13 bases in between. This CDR3 is 15 amino acids long. Per the germline V gene, CDR1 is ENHRY and CDR2 is SYGVKD. CDR3 region: CAISEEAEAYTEAFF. For the CDR3, the DNA is TGTGCCATCAGTGAGGAGGCTGAGGCTTACACTGAAGCTTTCTTT.

J is TRBJ2-7 and V is TRBV6-5, with unresolved D. Germline values: CDR1 MNHEY, CDR2 SVGAGI. This CDR3 is 16 amino acids long. V lost 2 bases, J lost 0 bases, and 14 bases lay in between. CDR3 protein: CASSYDSSPSSYEQYF. CDR3 bases: TGTGCCAGCAGTTACGACTCGAGCCCCAGCTCCTACGAGCAGTACTTC.

This clonotype was seen ten or more times. The genes are TRBV6-1 and TRBJ1-5; TRBD1 might be the D (5 bases). This CDR3 spans 18 amino acids. CDR1 and CDR2 from the germline V gene are MNHNS and SASEGT. Trimming removed 8 bases at V and 0 bases at J, with 23 bases between. In DNA, the CDR3 is TGTGCCAGCGACGAGGGATGGGGGGAGAGTTATAGCAATCAGCCCCAGCATTTT. Its translation: CASDEGWGESYSNQPQHF.

The chain employs TRBV5-1 and TRBJ2-7, with 7 bases aligning to TRBD1. Germline loops: CDR1 SGHRS, CDR2 YFSETQ. The CDR3 is 13 amino acids. Trimming removed 3 bases from V and 3 bases from J; junction bases left unmatched: 3. CDR3 sequence (DNA): TGCGCCAGCAGCTGGGGGACAGACTACGAGCAGTACTTC. Protein sequence: CASSWGTDYEQYF.

This clonotype appeared a few times. The gene calls are TRBV6-5 and TRBJ1-4; 7 nucleotides agree with TRBD1. V lost 8 bases and J lost 5; bases outside the gene matches: 8. This CDR3 region has 14 residues. The germline V gene has CDR1 MNHEY and CDR2 SVGAGI. This CDR3 reads CASRPGQWNEKLFF. CDR3 coding DNA: TGTGCCAGCCGTCCGGGACAGTGGAATGAAAAACTGTTTTTT.

This sequence joins TRBV21-1 and TRBJ2-4; no DNA check was done on the table's D call, TRBD1. TRBV21-1 is shown as a pseudogene. The CDR3 loop spans 12 amino acids. CDR3: CASSKDRDVRYF. The CDR3 DNA sequence: TGTGCCAGCAGCAAAGACAGGGACGTGAGGTACTTC.

The chain carries TRBV11-1 and TRBJ2-2; 9 bases agree with TRBD2. Germline V gives CDR1 SGHAT, CDR2 FQDESV (reference sequence). J gave up 4 bases and V 6 bases, and 12 bases lay outside the gene matches. The CDR3 consists of 17 residues. This CDR3 is CASSNDLAGRITGELFF. In nucleotides, the CDR3 is TGTGCCAGCAGTAACGACCTAGCGGGGAGGATCACCGGGGAGCTGTTTTTT.

The chain is built from TRBV6-5 and TRBJ2-1; D unclear. In germline, CDR1 is MNHEY, CDR2 SVGAGI. Trimming took 2 bases from V and 6 from J, leaving 14 bases between them. The CDR3 spans 15 residues. The CDR3 region has the DNA TGTGCCAGCAGTTACAAGGCAAGCGTCGTCAATGAGCAGTTCTTC. Amino acids: CASSYKASVVNEQFF.

This clonotype was observed at least ten times. The chain combines TRBV20-1 with TRBJ2-1, with 7 bases fitting TRBD2. The CDR3 consists of 15 residues. V gave up 4 bases and J gave up 4 bases; unmatched junction bases: 10. The V gene's germline CDR1 is DFQATT and CDR2 SNEGSKA (reference sequence). DNA for the CDR3: TGCAGTGCTACCGCCGGGACTATCCCTTACAATGAGCAGTTCTTC. Protein product: CSATAGTIPYNEQFF.

This chain's CDR3 is CASRRGEQPQHF. The CDR3 DNA reads TGTGCCAGCAGGAGGGGGGAACAGCCCCAGCATTTT. The V gene is TRBV7-9, the J gene TRBJ1-5; D is perhaps TRBD1 (6 bases). This CDR3 contains 12 residues. CDR1 is SEHNR and CDR2 is FQNEAQ in the germline V gene (reference sequence). With 6 bases removed from V and 7 bases from J, the gap between germline ends came to 10 bases.

This clonotype was counted ten times or more. The chain recombines TRBV10-3 with TRBJ1-1, with TRBD1 identical over 7 bases. This CDR3 is built from 13 residues. The V gene end was trimmed by 6 bases and the J gene end by 6 bases; junction bases not matched to a gene: 7. Germline lookup yields CDR1 ENHRY and CDR2 SYGVKD. The DNA of the CDR3 is TGTGCCATCAGCGAGGACAGGTCGCCTGAAGCTTTCTTT. It translates to CAISEDRSPEAFF.

This clonotype was observed a few times. The CDR3 sequence is CASSSPGLAGGQETQYF. In DNA form, the CDR3 reads TGTGCCAGCAGCTCTCCCGGACTAGCGGGGGGACAAGAGACCCAGTACTTC. The chain links TRBV7-2 to TRBJ2-5; TRBD2 matches at 14 bases. Germline lookup yields CDR1 SGHTA and CDR2 FQGNSA. J gave up 2 bases and V 4 bases, and 6 bases lay outside the gene matches. The CDR3 is 17 residues long.

This clonotype was seen many times. The V and J genes are TRBV29-1 and TRBJ1-1, with TRBD1 matching over 7 bases. After removal of 4 bases from V and 5 bases from J, the junction contained 10 bases not matched to a gene. The CDR3 has 14 amino acids. Germline V gene data show CDR1 as SQVTM and CDR2 as ANQGSEA. The CDR3 is CSVAPLDRVTEAFF. The CDR3 coding sequence is TGCAGCGTTGCTCCTTTAGACAGGGTAACTGAAGCTTTCTTT. Complete variable domain (other parts from reference TRBV29-1 and TRBJ1-1): SAVISQKPSRDICQRGTSLTIQCQVDSQVTMMFWYRQQPGQSLTLIATANQGSEATYESGFVIDKFPISRPNLTFSTLTVSNMSPEDSSIYLCSVAPLDRVTEAFFGQGTRLTVV.

This clonotype was counted a few times. The rearrangement joins TRBV28 to TRBJ2-3; maybe TRBD1 (6 bases). Germline V gives CDR1 MDHEN, CDR2 SYDVKM. The CDR3 covers 14 residues. V was trimmed by 8 bases and J by 3 bases, leaving 15 bases between them. The CDR3 nucleotides are TGTGCCAGCGCCCCGGACAGAGTAACAGATACGCAGTATTTT. As protein: CASAPDRVTDTQYF.

This chain joins TRBV20-1 and TRBJ2-7; TRBD2 agrees at 7 bases. J was trimmed by 3 bases and V by 6 bases; bases with no gene match: 8. The CDR3 runs 13 residues. Looked up from germline, CDR1 is DFQATT and CDR2 is SNEGSKA (reference sequence). CDR3 sequence reads: CSALFGGGYEQYF. CDR3 nucleotides: TGCAGTGCCCTATTCGGCGGGGGCTACGAGCAGTACTTC.

This clonotype came up a few times. The CDR3 protein is CASSLGRTGGGHEQYF. The CDR3 DNA follows: TGTGCCAGCAGCTTAGGACGCACAGGGGGGGGACACGAGCAGTACTTC. V usage is TRBV7-9 and J usage is TRBJ2-7; possibly TRBD1 for D (8 bases). Trimming left V 1 base short and J 5 bases short, with 18 bases between. The CDR3 covers 16 residues. Per the germline V gene, CDR1 is SEHNR and CDR2 is FQNEAQ (reference sequence).

The rearrangement joins TRBV6-2 or TRBV6-3 to TRBJ2-3; TRBD1 matches 7 bases. Germline CDR1 and CDR2: MNHEY and SVGEGT. This CDR3 is built from 14 residues. V lost 6 bases, J lost 1 base, and 4 bases stayed unmatched. CDR3 protein: CASRGDRGTDTQYF. DNA for the CDR3: TGTGCCAGCAGGGGAGACAGGGGCACAGATACGCAGTATTTT.